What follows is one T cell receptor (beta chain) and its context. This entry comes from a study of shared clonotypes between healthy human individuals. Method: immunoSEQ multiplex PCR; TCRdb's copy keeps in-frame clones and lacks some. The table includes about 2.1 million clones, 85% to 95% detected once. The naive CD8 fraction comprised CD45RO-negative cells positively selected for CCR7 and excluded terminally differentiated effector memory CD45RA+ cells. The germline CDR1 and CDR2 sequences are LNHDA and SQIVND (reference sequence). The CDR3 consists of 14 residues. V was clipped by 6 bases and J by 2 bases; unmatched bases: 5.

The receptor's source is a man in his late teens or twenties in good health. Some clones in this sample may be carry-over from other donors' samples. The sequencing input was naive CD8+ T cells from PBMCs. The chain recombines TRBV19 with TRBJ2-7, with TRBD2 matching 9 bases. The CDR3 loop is CASRSSGTTYEQYF. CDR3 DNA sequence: TGTGCCAGTAGATCTAGCGGGACAACCTACGAGCAGTACTTC.